The 2 T cell receptor beta chains below were found in one sample sequenced in a study of blood T cells in healthy people across ages. Alongside a J-beta primer mix, a sample-barcoded 5' primer served in a second PCR lasting about 7 to 12 cycles. TCRdb analysed the 5' RACE reads with MiXCR anew, one entry per CDR3 protein. Of approximately 700,000 distinct CDR3 sequences in the sample, roughly 32% were seen once. Sequencing was performed on blood. Every receptor here comes from a woman at least 80 years old in good health.

This chain links TRBV9 with TRBJ2-2; D is uncertain. The CDR3 is made up of 15 amino acids. Trimming took 0 bases from V and 4 from J, leaving 10 bases between them. CDR1 is SGDLS, CDR2 YYNGEE, per germline. The CDR3 here is CASSVGPFSTGELFF. CDR3 in DNA: TGTGCCAGCAGCGTAGGCCCCTTTAGCACCGGGGAGCTGTTTTTT.

The sample holds a few counts of this clonotype. The V call is TRBV7-2, the J call TRBJ1-2; D uncertain. The CDR3 consists of 13 residues. Per the germline V gene, CDR1 is SGHTA and CDR2 is FQGNSA. V lost 5 bases, J lost 8 bases, and 15 bases lay in between. CDR3 coding DNA: TGTGCCAGCAGCCTGACCGGTCCTCGGGGCTACACCTTC. Its protein product is CASSLTGPRGYTF.